These 31 T cell receptor beta chains came from one sample sequenced in a study of blood T cell repertoires in COVID-19. Assay used: immunoSEQ multiplex PCR; TCRdb lists only in-frame clones, some missing. The repertoire holds some 210,000 clones, with 80% to 90% as singletons. The sequenced sample was PBMCs or T cells enriched from blood (not recorded which). All receptors derive from a man younger than 35 with acute COVID-19.

The chain combines TRBV18 with TRBJ2-2, with D perhaps TRBD2 (6 bases). CDR1 and CDR2 from the germline V gene are KGHSH and LQKENI. Trimming cost V 5 bases and J 8 bases, with 18 bases left between them. CDR3 length: 15 residues. The CDR3 spells CASSSGLAQGGELFF. The CDR3 nucleotides read TGTGCCAGCTCATCGGGACTCGCCCAGGGTGGGGAGCTGTTTTTT.

This chain joins TRBV10-1 and TRBJ2-5; 9 bases match TRBD1. V was pared by 3 bases and J by 5 bases, with 4 bases of the junction left unmatched. CDR3 length: 14 amino acids. Germline CDR1 and CDR2: WNHNN and SYGVQD (reference sequence). The CDR3 sequence: CASSDGTGRETQYF. As DNA, the CDR3 is TGCGCCAGCAGTGATGGGACAGGGAGGGAGACCCAGTACTTC.

J is TRBJ1-5 and V is TRBV28; TRBD1 is a possible D gene (6 bases). V shed 4 bases and J shed 5 bases, with 27 bases lying between them. CDR1 and CDR2 from the germline V gene are MDHEN and SYDVKM. The CDR3 runs 19 residues. The CDR3 DNA follows: TGTGCCAGCAGTTCCATCTTAGGAGAGGTAAGGGGGATACATCAGCCCCAGCATTTT. Translated: CASSSILGEVRGIHQPQHF.

The J gene is TRBJ1-3, the V gene TRBV4-1; tentative D call: TRBD1 (6 bases). Trimming left V 1 base short and J 2 bases short, with 9 bases between. This CDR3 spans 15 amino acids. Per germline, CDR1 MGHRA and CDR2 YSYEKL. The CDR3 nucleotides are TGCGCCAGCAGCCAAGGAGCAGGGGCTGGAAACACCATATATTTT. Protein sequence: CASSQGAGAGNTIYF.

The J gene is TRBJ2-7, the V gene TRBV9; D remains ambiguous. CDR3 length equals 12 residues. From germline, CDR1 is SGDLS and CDR2 YYNGEE. V lost 0 bases and J 7 bases, leaving 8 bases between the germline ends. DNA for the CDR3: TGTGCCAGCAGCGTAGGAGAAACGGAGCAGTACTTC. Protein product: CASSVGETEQYF.

The rearrangement joins TRBV7-2 to TRBJ1-1; a possible D gene is TRBD1 (6 bases). Germline V gene data show CDR1 as SGHTA and CDR2 as FQGNSA. V was clipped by 5 bases and J by 1 base, with 11 bases between them. The CDR3 is made up of 14 amino acids. The CDR3 is CASSRGGANTEAFF. DNA of the CDR3: TGTGCCAGCAGCCGGGGGGGGGCGAACACTGAAGCTTTCTTT.

This sequence joins TRBV4-2 and TRBJ2-7; 14 bases agree with TRBD2. This CDR3 region has 17 residues. V lost 0 bases, J lost 3 bases, and 4 bases stayed unmatched. The V gene's germline CDR1 is LGHNA and CDR2 YNFKEQ. The CDR3 DNA sequence: TGTGCCAGCAGCCAAGATGGGACTAGCGGGAGTTTCTACGAGCAGTACTTC. Protein sequence: CASSQDGTSGSFYEQYF.

In this sample, this clone turned up once. The gene calls are TRBV10-3 and TRBJ2-6, with 7 nucleotides matching TRBD1. The CDR3 contains 15 residues. The J segment lost 0 bases and the V segment lost 10 bases, leaving 6 bases of the junction unmatched. Germline V gene lookup returns CDR1 ENHRY and CDR2 SYGVKD. The CDR3 coding sequence is TGTGCCACACAAGGACAGGCCTCTGGGGCCAACGTCCTGACTTTC. Protein product: CATQGQASGANVLTF.

V and J are TRBV2 and TRBJ1-2, with TRBD1 matching over 7 bases. The CDR3 consists of 15 residues. Per germline, CDR1 SNHLY and CDR2 FYNNEI. The J segment lost 3 bases and the V segment lost 6 bases, leaving 10 bases of the junction unmatched. CDR3 in DNA: TGTGCCAGCAGAAGGGACAGCCAACCTCACTATGGCTACACCTTC. This codes for CASRRDSQPHYGYTF.

This chain connects TRBV5-1 to TRBJ2-7; 11 bases align to TRBD2. The CDR3 has 14 amino acids. Germline V gives CDR1 SGHRS, CDR2 YFSETQ. Trimming took 3 bases from V and 6 from J; bases not matched to a gene: 5. In nucleotides, the CDR3 is TGCGCCAGCAGCTCCGGGACTAGCGGAGGCGAGCAGTACTTC. Translated: CASSSGTSGGEQYF.

V usage is TRBV9 and J usage is TRBJ2-7; a weak D match, TRBD1 (5 bases). Germline V gives CDR1 SGDLS, CDR2 YYNGEE. CDR3 size: 14 residues. The V gene lost 0 bases and the J gene lost 3 bases, with 10 bases spanning the gap. CDR3 in amino acids: CASSVEVDSYEQYF. DNA for the CDR3: TGTGCCAGCAGCGTAGAAGTTGACAGCTACGAGCAGTACTTC.

The rearrangement uses TRBV15 and TRBJ2-7; 12 positions match TRBD2. V shed 0 bases and J 3 bases; nucleotides not matched to a gene: 0. The CDR3 totals 15 residues. CDR1 is LNHNV, CDR2 YYDKDF, per germline (reference sequence). In DNA form, the CDR3 reads TGTGCCACCAGCAGAGAGACTAGCGGGAGCTACGAGCAGTACTTC. As protein: CATSRETSGSYEQYF.

The rearrangement links TRBV28 to TRBJ2-7, with a possible D match to TRBD1 (5 bases). Trimming took 3 bases from V and 8 from J, leaving 8 bases between them. CDR1 and CDR2 (germline): MDHEN, SYDVKM. The CDR3 is 11 residues long. The DNA of the CDR3 is TGTGCCAGCAGTTTGGCAGGGAAGCAGTACTTC. Its protein product is CASSLAGKQYF.

The chain carries TRBV6-5 and TRBJ2-2; D is unclear. Germline V gives CDR1 MNHEY, CDR2 SVGAGI. This CDR3 has 13 residues. The germline V and J ends were trimmed by 7 bases and 4 bases, with 10 bases remaining between them. This CDR3 reads CASKALLTGELFF. The CDR3 DNA sequence: TGTGCCAGCAAAGCACTTCTCACCGGGGAGCTGTTTTTT.

J is TRBJ2-1 and V is TRBV30; tentative D call: TRBD1 (7 bases). Looked up from germline, CDR1 is GTSNPN and CDR2 is SVGIG (reference sequence). The CDR3 is 14 amino acids. The V and J ends lost 3 bases and 9 bases respectively, with 18 bases between them. As DNA, the CDR3 is TGTGCCTGGAGGTACCCTGGAGGGGGCGGTGAGCAGTTCTTC. This encodes CAWRYPGGGGEQFF.

V and J are TRBV11-3 and TRBJ1-5, with no clear D. The CDR3 runs 12 residues. Germline lookup yields CDR1 SGHNT and CDR2 YENEEA. Trimming removed 1 base from V and 6 bases from J, with 4 bases in between. The CDR3: CASSLAGQPQHF. CDR3 DNA: TGTGCCAGCAGCTTAGCAGGTCAGCCCCAGCATTTT.

This sequence joins TRBV5-1 and TRBJ2-1; 14 bases fit TRBD2. The CDR3 is 18 amino acids. V gave up 4 bases and J gave up 3 bases; unmatched junction bases: 9. Germline V lookup: CDR1 SGHRS, CDR2 YFSETQ. Here the CDR3 DNA reads TGCGCCAGCAGCCGGACGGGACTAGCGGGAGACCGCTACAATGAGCAGTTCTTC. Amino acid sequence: CASSRTGLAGDRYNEQFF.

The V call is TRBV25-1, the J call TRBJ2-7; 7 nucleotides align to TRBD2. The junction had 4 bases not matched to a gene; V was cut back by 2 bases and J by 0 bases. Germline-derived CDR1 and CDR2 are MGHDK and SYGVNS. The CDR3 is 15 amino acids. The CDR3 nucleotides read TGTGCCAGCAGTGAAAAGCGCGGGAGCTCCTACGAGCAGTACTTC. It is translated as CASSEKRGSSYEQYF.

The chain links TRBV7-8 to TRBJ1-5; D gene uncertain. Germline values: CDR1 SGHVS, CDR2 FQNEAQ. The CDR3 runs to 14 residues. With 5 bases removed from V and 0 bases from J, the gap between germline ends came to 8 bases. The CDR3 protein is CASSLDYSNQPQHF. As DNA, the CDR3 is TGTGCCAGCAGCCTAGACTATAGCAATCAGCCCCAGCATTTT.

This sequence joins TRBV29-1 and TRBJ1-1; a weak D match, TRBD1 (5 bases). The CDR3 is made up of 14 amino acids. V lost 1 base to trimming and J lost 1 base, with 10 bases between them. In germline, CDR1 is SQVTM, CDR2 ANQGSEA. Here the CDR3 reads CSVEGGIRNTEAFF. As DNA, the CDR3 is TGCAGCGTTGAAGGGGGCATTAGGAACACTGAAGCTTTCTTT.

The genes are TRBV7-3 and TRBJ2-3; no firm D call. Germline CDR1 reads SGHTA; CDR2 reads FQGTGA. This CDR3 has 12 residues. V was clipped by 1 base and J by 5 bases, with 4 bases between them. The CDR3 protein is CASSLSLDTQYF. Written as DNA, the CDR3 is TGTGCCAGCAGCTTAAGTCTAGATACGCAGTATTTT. Combining the CDR3 with reference TRBV7-3 and TRBJ2-3 gives the whole variable domain GAGVSQTPSNKVTEKGKYVELRCDPISGHTALYWYRQSLGQGPEFLIYFQGTGAADDSGLPNDRFFAVRPEGSVSTLKIQRTERGDSAVYLCASSLSLDTQYFGPGTRLTVL.

The chain recombines TRBV2 with TRBJ2-1, with D possibly being TRBD1 (5 bases). Germline V CDR1 and CDR2: SNHLY, FYNNEI. This CDR3 is 16 amino acids long. V was clipped by 0 bases and J by 9 bases, with 18 bases between them. The CDR3 is CASSEAQGRAKSEQFF. For the CDR3, the DNA is TGTGCCAGCAGTGAAGCGCAGGGCAGAGCCAAGAGTGAGCAGTTCTTC. Filled out from reference TRBV2 and TRBJ2-1, the complete variable domain reads EPEVTQTPSHQVTQMGQEVILRCVPISNHLYFYWYRQILGQKVEFLVSFYNNEISEKSEIFDDQFSVERPDGSNFTLKIRSTKLEDSAMYFCASSEAQGRAKSEQFFGPGTRLTVL.

On this clone itself: Other DNA sequences of this sample code for an identical CDR3. This chain joins TRBV11-2 and TRBJ2-3, with D unresolved. From germline, CDR1 is SGHAT and CDR2 FQNNGV. Trimming took 3 bases from V and 1 from J, leaving 5 bases between them. The CDR3 runs to 13 residues. The CDR3 region is CASSFPGTDTQYF. The CDR3, as DNA: TGTGCCAGCAGCTTTCCCGGCACAGATACGCAGTATTTT.

J is TRBJ1-5 and V is TRBV3-1 (or the pseudogene TRBV3-2), with D maybe TRBD1 (5 bases). The CDR3 runs 12 residues. Germline V lookup: CDR1 LGHDT, CDR2 YNNKEL (reference sequence). V was cut by 3 bases and J by 11 bases, with 11 bases left in between. The CDR3 is CASSQGPFTQHF. CDR3 sequence (DNA): TGTGCCAGCAGCCAGGGGCCTTTCACCCAGCATTTT.

The chain joins TRBV6-5 to TRBJ2-7; a possible D gene is TRBD1 (5 bases). Deletions cut 6 bases from V and 2 bases from J, with 14 bases between. CDR3 length: 14 amino acids. Per the germline V gene, CDR1 is MNHEY and CDR2 is SVGAGI. CDR3 residues: CASSQLQATYEQYF. CDR3 DNA sequence: TGTGCCAGCAGCCAGCTACAGGCTACCTACGAGCAGTACTTC.

This chain connects TRBV7-8 to TRBJ2-3; maybe TRBD1 (6 bases). CDR1 is SGHVS, CDR2 FQNEAQ, per germline. Between the trimmed V and J ends, which lost 1 base and 2 bases, there was a span of 25 bases. The CDR3 spans 20 residues. The CDR3 here is CASSLGGGTTGLPFTDTQYF. CDR3 nucleotides: TGTGCCAGCAGCTTAGGAGGAGGAACGACAGGCCTCCCCTTCACAGATACGCAGTATTTT.

The gene calls are TRBV30 and TRBJ2-1; a possible D gene is TRBD1 (6 bases). Trimming pared 2 bases from V and 8 bases from J, leaving 13 bases between. The CDR3 contains 13 residues. The germline CDR1 and CDR2 sequences are GTSNPN and SVGIG (reference sequence). CDR3 sequence: CAWSPNRVDEQFF. CDR3 nucleotide sequence: TGTGCCTGGAGTCCGAACAGGGTGGATGAGCAGTTCTTC.

The rearrangement links TRBV28 to TRBJ2-5; 7 bases are a match to TRBD2. V trimming: 5 bases; J trimming: 5 bases; junction bases outside the gene matches: 8. Germline CDR1 MDHEN, CDR2 SYDVKM. The CDR3 sequence is 14 residues long. The chain's CDR3 is CASSPGSGMETQYF. Here the CDR3 DNA reads TGTGCCAGCAGTCCCGGGAGCGGGATGGAGACCCAGTACTTC.

This chain links TRBV13 with TRBJ2-7; 12 nucleotides agree with TRBD2. Unmatched junction bases numbered 17, after V lost 5 bases and J lost 3 bases. The CDR3 is made up of 19 amino acids. In germline, CDR1 is PRHDT, CDR2 FYEKMQ (reference sequence). The CDR3 loop reads CASSSIRLAGAPPDYEQYF. In DNA, the CDR3 is TGTGCCAGCAGCAGCATCCGACTAGCGGGAGCCCCCCCCGACTACGAGCAGTACTTC.

The chain employs TRBV3-1 (or the pseudogene TRBV3-2) and TRBJ1-1; D is unclear. Trimming took 4 bases from V and 5 from J, leaving 8 bases between them. CDR1 is LGHDT, CDR2 YNNKEL, per germline (reference sequence). The CDR3 consists of 12 residues. CDR3 nucleotide sequence: TGTGCCAGCAGCCTCCCAGGAACTGAAGCTTTCTTT. Its protein product is CASSLPGTEAFF.

The chain links TRBV9 to TRBJ2-2, with 10 bases that match TRBD2. V trimming: 3 bases; J trimming: 2 bases; junction bases outside the gene matches: 4. CDR3 length: 16 residues. Germline V gives CDR1 SGDLS, CDR2 YYNGEE. CDR3 amino acids: CASSAGLAVNTGELFF. DNA of the CDR3: TGTGCCAGCAGCGCCGGACTAGCGGTAAACACCGGGGAGCTGTTTTTT. The full variable domain, its missing parts supplied by reference TRBV9 and TRBJ2-2, is DSGVTQTPKHLITATGQRVTLRCSPRSGDLSVYWYQQSLDQGLQFLIQYYNGEERAKGNILERFSAQQFPDLHSELNLSSLELGDSALYFCASSAGLAVNTGELFFGEGSRLTVL.